This record concerns one T cell receptor beta chain sequence. This specimen belongs to a study of blood T cell repertoires in COVID-19. Study summary: Sample material is recorded as cDNA or gDNA derived from T cells, B-cell-depleted T cells, or PBMCs.

This CDR3 region has 16 residues. Germline V gene data show CDR1 as LGHDT and CDR2 as YNNKEL (reference sequence). Germline trimming cut 4 bases from V and 3 bases from J; bases unmatched to any gene: 6. In the authors' workflow: Counts of nucleated cells, estimated from reference gene primer amplification, were obtained. Assay used: immunoSEQ multiplex PCR; TCRdb lists only in-frame clones, some missing. V and J calls plus clone size are reproduced from that table; the DNA served to infer D and trimming. Of roughly 64,000 clones in the sample, around 84% are singletons; the top ten hold more than 5%.

The sequence was obtained from a woman in her fifties or sixties with acute or convalescent COVID-19. Sequencing input: peripheral blood. The V gene is TRBV3-1 (or the pseudogene TRBV3-2), the J gene TRBJ1-4; 9 bases align to TRBD1. The chain's CDR3 is CASSPRTGAPNEKLFF. The CDR3 DNA follows: TGTGCCAGCAGCCCCCGGACAGGGGCGCCTAATGAAAAACTGTTTTTT.